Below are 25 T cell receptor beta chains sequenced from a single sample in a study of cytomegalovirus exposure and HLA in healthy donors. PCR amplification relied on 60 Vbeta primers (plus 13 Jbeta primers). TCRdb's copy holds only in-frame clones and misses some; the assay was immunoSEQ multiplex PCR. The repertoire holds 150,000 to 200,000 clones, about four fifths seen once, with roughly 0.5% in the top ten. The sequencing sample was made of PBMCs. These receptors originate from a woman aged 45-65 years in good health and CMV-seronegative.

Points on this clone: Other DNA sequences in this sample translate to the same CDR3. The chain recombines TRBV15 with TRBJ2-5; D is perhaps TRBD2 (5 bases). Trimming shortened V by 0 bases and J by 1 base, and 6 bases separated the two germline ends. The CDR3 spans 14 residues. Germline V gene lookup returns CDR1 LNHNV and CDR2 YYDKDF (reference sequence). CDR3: CATSRDRGQETQYF. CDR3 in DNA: TGTGCCACCAGCAGAGATCGGGGCCAAGAGACCCAGTACTTC.

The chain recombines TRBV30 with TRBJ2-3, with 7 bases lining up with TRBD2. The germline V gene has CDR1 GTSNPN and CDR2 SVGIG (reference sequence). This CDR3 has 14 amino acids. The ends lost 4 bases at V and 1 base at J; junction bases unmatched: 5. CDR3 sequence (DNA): TGTGCCTGGAACGTAGCGGGCCGCACAGATACGCAGTATTTT. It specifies CAWNVAGRTDTQYF.

The CDR3 here is CASKPSGGTEAFF. The CDR3 nucleotides read TGTGCCAGCAAGCCGTCGGGGGGCACTGAAGCTTTCTTT. The J gene is TRBJ1-1, the V gene TRBV28, with D perhaps matching TRBD1 (5 bases). This CDR3 is built from 13 residues. Deletions cut 7 bases from V and 4 bases from J, with 13 bases between. In germline, CDR1 is MDHEN, CDR2 SYDVKM.

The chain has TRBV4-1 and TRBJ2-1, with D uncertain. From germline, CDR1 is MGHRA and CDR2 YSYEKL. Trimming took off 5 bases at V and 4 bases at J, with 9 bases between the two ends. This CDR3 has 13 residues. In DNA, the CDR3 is TGCGCCAGCAGCACCCCACATTACAATGAGCAGTTCTTC. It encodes CASSTPHYNEQFF.

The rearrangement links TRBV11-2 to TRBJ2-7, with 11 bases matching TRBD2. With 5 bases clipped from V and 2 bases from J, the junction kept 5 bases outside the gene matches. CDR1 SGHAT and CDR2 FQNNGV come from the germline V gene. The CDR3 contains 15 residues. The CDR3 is CASSQRLAGTYEQYF. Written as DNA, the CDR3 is TGTGCCAGCAGCCAGAGACTAGCGGGAACCTACGAGCAGTACTTC.

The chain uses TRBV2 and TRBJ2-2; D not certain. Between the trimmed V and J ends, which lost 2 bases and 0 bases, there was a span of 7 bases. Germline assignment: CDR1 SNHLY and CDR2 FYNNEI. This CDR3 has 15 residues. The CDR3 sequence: CASSELGTNTGELFF. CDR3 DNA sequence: TGTGCCAGCAGTGAACTAGGAACGAACACCGGGGAGCTGTTTTTT.

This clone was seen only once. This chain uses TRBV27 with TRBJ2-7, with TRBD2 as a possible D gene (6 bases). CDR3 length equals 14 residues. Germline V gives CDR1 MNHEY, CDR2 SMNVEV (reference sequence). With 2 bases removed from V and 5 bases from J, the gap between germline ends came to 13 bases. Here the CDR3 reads CASSLLSRGDEQYF. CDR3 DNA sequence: TGTGCCAGCAGTTTACTATCGCGGGGAGACGAGCAGTACTTC.

This CDR3 is CASSSETGPNGYTF. The CDR3, as DNA: TGTGCCAGCAGCTCAGAGACAGGGCCCAATGGCTACACCTTC. This chain links TRBV13 with TRBJ1-2, with 7 bases that match TRBD1. Germline CDR1 is PRHDT and CDR2 is FYEKMQ (reference sequence). V was clipped by 4 bases and J by 6 bases; unmatched bases: 8. This CDR3 comprises 14 residues.

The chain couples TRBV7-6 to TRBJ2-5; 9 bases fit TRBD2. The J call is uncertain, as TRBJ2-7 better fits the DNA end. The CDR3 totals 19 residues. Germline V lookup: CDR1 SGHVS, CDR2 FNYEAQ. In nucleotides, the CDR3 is TGTGCCAGCAGCCCCCCCGGGACTAGCATTGCCGGGGTTCTCTACGAGCAGTACTTC. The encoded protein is CASSPPGTSIAGVLYEQYF.

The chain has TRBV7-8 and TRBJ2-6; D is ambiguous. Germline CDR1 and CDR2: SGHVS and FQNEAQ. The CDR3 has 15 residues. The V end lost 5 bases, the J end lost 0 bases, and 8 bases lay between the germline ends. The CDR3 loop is CASSPGSSGANVLTF. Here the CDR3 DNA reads TGTGCCAGCAGCCCTGGCAGCTCTGGGGCCAACGTCCTGACTTTC.

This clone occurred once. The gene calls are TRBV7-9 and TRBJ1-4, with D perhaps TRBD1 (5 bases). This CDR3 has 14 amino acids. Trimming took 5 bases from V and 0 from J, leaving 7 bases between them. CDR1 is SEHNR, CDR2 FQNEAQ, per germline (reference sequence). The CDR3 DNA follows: TGTGCCAGCAGCCGACAGACAACTAATGAAAAACTGTTTTTT. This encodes CASSRQTTNEKLFF.

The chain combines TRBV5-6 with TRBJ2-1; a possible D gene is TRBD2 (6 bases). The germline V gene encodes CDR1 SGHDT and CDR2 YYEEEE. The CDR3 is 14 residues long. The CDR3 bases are TGTGCTTTTCCGCCCCCGGGGGACGGTAATGAGCAGTTCTTC. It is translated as CAFPPPGDGNEQFF.

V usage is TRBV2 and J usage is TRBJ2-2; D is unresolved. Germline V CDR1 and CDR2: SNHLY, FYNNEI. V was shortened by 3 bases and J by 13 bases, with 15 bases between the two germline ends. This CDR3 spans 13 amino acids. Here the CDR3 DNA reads TGTGCCAGCAGTGACGACGGCGCCAGGCGGCTGTTTTTT. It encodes CASSDDGARRLFF.

This chain's CDR3 is CASSLSGGGYGYTF. The CDR3 nucleotides read TGTGCCAGCAGCTTATCCGGGGGAGGCTATGGCTACACCTTC. The rearrangement links TRBV7-3 to TRBJ1-2; the D gene is possibly TRBD1 (5 bases). The CDR3 length is 14 residues. V was clipped by 2 bases and J by 4 bases, with 11 bases between them. Looked up from germline, CDR1 is SGHTA and CDR2 is FQGTGA.

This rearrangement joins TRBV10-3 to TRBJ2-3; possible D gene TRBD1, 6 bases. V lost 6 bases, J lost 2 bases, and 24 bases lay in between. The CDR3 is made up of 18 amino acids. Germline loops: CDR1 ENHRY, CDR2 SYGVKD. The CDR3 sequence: CAIRPIGPQGRNTDTQYF. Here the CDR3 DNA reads TGTGCCATCAGACCGATAGGCCCACAGGGTAGGAACACAGATACGCAGTATTTT.

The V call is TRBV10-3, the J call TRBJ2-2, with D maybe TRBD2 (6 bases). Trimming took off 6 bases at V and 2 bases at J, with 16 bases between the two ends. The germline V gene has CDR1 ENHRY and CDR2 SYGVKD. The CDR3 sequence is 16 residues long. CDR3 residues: CAIRTIPGLNTGELFF. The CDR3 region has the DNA TGTGCCATCAGAACAATACCGGGACTCAACACCGGGGAGCTGTTTTTT.

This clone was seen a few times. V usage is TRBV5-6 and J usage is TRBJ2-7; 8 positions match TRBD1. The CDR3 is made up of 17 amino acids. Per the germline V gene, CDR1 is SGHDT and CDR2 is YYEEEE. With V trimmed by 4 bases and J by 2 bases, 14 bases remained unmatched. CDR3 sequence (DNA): TGTGCCAGCAGCCGCCTCCAGGGGGCGCGAATAGCCTACGAGCAGTACTTC. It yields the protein CASSRLQGARIAYEQYF.

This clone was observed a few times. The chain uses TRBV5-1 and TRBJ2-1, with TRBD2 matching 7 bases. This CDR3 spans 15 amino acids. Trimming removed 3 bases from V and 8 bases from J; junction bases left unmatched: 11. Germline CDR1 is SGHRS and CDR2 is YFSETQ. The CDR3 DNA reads TGCGCCAGCAGCTCACCGGAGGGCCGGGGGGATGAGCAGTTCTTC. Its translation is CASSSPEGRGDEQFF. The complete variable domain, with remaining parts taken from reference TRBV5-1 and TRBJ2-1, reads KAGVTQTPRYLIKTRGQQVTLSCSPISGHRSVSWYQQTPGQGLQFLFEYFSETQRNKGNFPGRFSGRQFSNSRSEMNVSTLELGDSALYLCASSSPEGRGDEQFFGPGTRLTVL.

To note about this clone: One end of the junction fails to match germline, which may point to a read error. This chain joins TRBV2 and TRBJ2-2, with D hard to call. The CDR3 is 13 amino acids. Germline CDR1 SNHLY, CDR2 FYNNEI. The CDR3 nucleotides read TGTGCCAGCAGCGAAGCCGGGACCGGGGAGCTGTTTTTT. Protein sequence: CASSEAGTGELFF. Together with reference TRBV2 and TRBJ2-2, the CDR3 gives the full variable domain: EPEVTQTPSHQVTQMGQEVILRCVPISNHLYFYWYRQILGQKVEFLVSFYNNEISEKSEIFDDQFSVERPDGSNFTLKIRSTKLEDSAMYFCASSEAGTGELFFGEGSRLTVL.

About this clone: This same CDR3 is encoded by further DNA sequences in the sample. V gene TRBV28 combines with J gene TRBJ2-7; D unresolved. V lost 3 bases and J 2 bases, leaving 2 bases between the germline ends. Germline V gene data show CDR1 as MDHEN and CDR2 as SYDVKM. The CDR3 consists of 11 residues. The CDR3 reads CASSFTYEQYF. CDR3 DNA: TGTGCCAGCAGTTTTACCTACGAGCAGTACTTC.

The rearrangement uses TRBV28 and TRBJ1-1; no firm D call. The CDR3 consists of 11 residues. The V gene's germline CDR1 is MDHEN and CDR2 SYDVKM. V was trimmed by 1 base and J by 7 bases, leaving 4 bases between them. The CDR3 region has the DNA TGTGCCAGCAGTTTATCCGGTGAAGCTTTCTTT. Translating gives CASSLSGEAFF.

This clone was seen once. The CDR3 sequence is CASSQGSRLAADTQYF. CDR3 in DNA: TGCGCCAGCAGCCAGGGAAGTCGACTAGCGGCAGATACGCAGTATTTT. V is TRBV4-3 and J is TRBJ2-3, with 9 bases matching TRBD2. Germline V lookup: CDR1 LGHNA, CDR2 YSLEER. The CDR3 length is 16 residues. V trimming: 3 bases; J trimming: 4 bases; junction bases outside the gene matches: 8.

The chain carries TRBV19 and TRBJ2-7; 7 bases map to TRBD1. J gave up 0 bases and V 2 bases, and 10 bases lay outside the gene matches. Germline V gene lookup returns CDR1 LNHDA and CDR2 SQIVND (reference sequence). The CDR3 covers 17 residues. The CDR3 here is CASSITRGQISSYEQYF. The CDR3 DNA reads TGTGCCAGTAGTATAACGAGGGGACAGATCTCCTCCTACGAGCAGTACTTC.

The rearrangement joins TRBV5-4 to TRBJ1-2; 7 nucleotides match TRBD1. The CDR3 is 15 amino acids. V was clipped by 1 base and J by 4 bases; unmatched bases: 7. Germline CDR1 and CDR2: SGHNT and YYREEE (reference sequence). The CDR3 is CASSLRQGGPYGYTF. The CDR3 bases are TGTGCCAGCAGCTTGCGTCAGGGGGGACCCTATGGCTACACCTTC.

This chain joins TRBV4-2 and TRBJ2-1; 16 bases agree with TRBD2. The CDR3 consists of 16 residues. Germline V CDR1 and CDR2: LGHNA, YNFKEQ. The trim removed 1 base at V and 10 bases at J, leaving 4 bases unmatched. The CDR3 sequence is CASSQVGTSGRGEQFF. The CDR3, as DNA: TGTGCCAGCAGCCAAGTCGGGACTAGCGGGAGGGGCGAGCAGTTCTTC.